This T cell receptor (beta chain) came from a study of graft-versus-host responses after intestinal transplantation. For the study at large: Recipients had transplants, and these were multivisceral, liver-intestinal, or isolated intestinal. Broader study findings: GvH clones turned up in recipient marrow; some had shown up first in ileum or blood. With peak circulating GvH clone levels came an association with early post-transplant HvG declines.

On this clone: Its antigen is undetermined.

Sequencing used immunoSEQ multiplex PCR; TCRdb keeps in-frame clones, though not all of them. The data hold roughly 50,000 clones, with about 90% observed a single time. The V gene's germline CDR1 is SGHNT and CDR2 YYREEE (reference sequence). The CDR3 totals 16 residues. V lost 3 bases to trimming and J lost 6 bases; unmatched junction nucleotides: 14. V and J are TRBV5-4 and TRBJ2-7; 8 nucleotides match TRBD2. This sequence was found in a human patient who received an intestinal transplant, so some T cells may come from the graft donor. The sample here was PBMCs, taken roughly 95 weeks after intestinal transplant. The DNA of the CDR3 is TGTGCCAGCAGCTCGGTCGCCGGGACTAGATCCGGCGAGCAGTACTTC. This translates into CASSSVAGTRSGEQYF.